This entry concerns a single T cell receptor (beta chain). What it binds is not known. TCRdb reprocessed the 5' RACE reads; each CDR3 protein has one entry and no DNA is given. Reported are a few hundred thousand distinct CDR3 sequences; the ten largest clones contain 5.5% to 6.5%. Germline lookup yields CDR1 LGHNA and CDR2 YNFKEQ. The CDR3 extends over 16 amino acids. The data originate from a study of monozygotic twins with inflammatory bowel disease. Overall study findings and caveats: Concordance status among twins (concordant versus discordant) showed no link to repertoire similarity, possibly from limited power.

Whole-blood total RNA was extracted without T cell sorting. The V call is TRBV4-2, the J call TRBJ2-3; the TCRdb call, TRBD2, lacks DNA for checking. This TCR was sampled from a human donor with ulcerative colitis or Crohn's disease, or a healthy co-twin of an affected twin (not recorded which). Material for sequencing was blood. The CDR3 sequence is CASSQDLSFAGDTQYF.